The 27 T cell receptor beta chains below come from one sample, sequenced in a study of blood T cells in healthy people across ages. Using a J-beta primer mix together with a sample-barcoded 5' primer, a second PCR was run for about 7 to 12 cycles. MiXCR, run by TCRdb on the 5' RACE reads, gives a single entry per CDR3 protein. The sample lists about 1,400,000 distinct CDR3 sequences, approximately 59% occurring once. The specimen sequenced was blood. The origin of the receptors is a man aged 18 to 29 in good health.

This rearrangement joins TRBV27 to TRBJ2-5, with 8 bases that match TRBD2. Per germline, CDR1 MNHEY and CDR2 SMNVEV (reference sequence). V shed 5 bases and J 4 bases; nucleotides not matched to a gene: 6. This CDR3 is 14 amino acids long. The CDR3 here is CASSRLGLGETQYF. CDR3 DNA: TGTGCCAGCAGTCGCCTGGGACTAGGAGAGACCCAGTACTTC.

This chain uses TRBV28 with TRBJ2-7; a possible D gene is TRBD2 (6 bases). The better agreement between TRBJ2-4 and the DNA end casts doubt on the J call. The CDR3 totals 15 residues. CDR1 is MDHEN and CDR2 is SYDVKM in the germline V gene. DNA for the CDR3: TGTGCCAGCAGCCCTCCGGGGGTCCGGAAAAACATTCAGTACTTC. This encodes CASSPPGVRKNIQYF.

The chain has TRBV11-1 and TRBJ2-5; D is unresolved. V shed 5 bases and J shed 0 bases, with 10 bases lying between them. The CDR3 runs 14 residues. Germline values: CDR1 SGHAT, CDR2 FQDESV (reference sequence). This CDR3 reads CASSRTPYQETQYF. The CDR3 region has the DNA TGTGCCAGCAGCAGGACCCCGTACCAAGAGACCCAGTACTTC. Combining the CDR3 with reference TRBV11-1 and TRBJ2-5 gives the whole variable domain EAEVAQSPRYKITEKSQAVAFWCDPISGHATLYWYRQILGQGPELLVQFQDESVVDDSQLPKDRFSAERLKGVDSTLKIQPAELGDSAMYLCASSRTPYQETQYFGPGTRLLVL.

A few counts support this clonotype. This chain links TRBV28 with TRBJ1-2; 8 bases align to TRBD1. CDR3 length: 13 residues. Germline V gene data show CDR1 as MDHEN and CDR2 as SYDVKM. The ends lost 8 bases at V and 5 bases at J; junction bases unmatched: 7. This CDR3 reads CASAQQGEYGYTF. CDR3 coding DNA: TGTGCCAGCGCCCAACAGGGGGAATATGGCTACACCTTC.

This clonotype appeared a few times. The chain links TRBV4-1 to TRBJ2-4; no reliable D call. The V and J ends lost 4 bases and 6 bases respectively, with 10 bases between them. CDR3 length equals 13 residues. Germline-derived CDR1 and CDR2 are MGHRA and YSYEKL. The CDR3: CASSRSEPNIQYF. The CDR3 region has the DNA TGCGCCAGCAGCCGATCTGAGCCAAACATTCAGTACTTC.

This clonotype has just one count. One junction end does not reproduce the germline sequence, and a read error may be involved. The chain has TRBV4-2 and TRBJ2-3, with D perhaps being TRBD1 or TRBD2 (5 bases each). CDR3 size: 15 residues. CDR1 is LGHNA, CDR2 YNFKEQ, per germline. For the CDR3, the DNA is TGTGCCAGCAGCAAAGAGGGGCCTAGCACAGATACGCAGTATTTT. It specifies CASSKEGPSTDTQYF.

The chain combines TRBV20-1 with TRBJ2-1; 8 nucleotides align to TRBD2. V shed 0 bases and J 5 bases; nucleotides not matched to a gene: 18. The CDR3 loop spans 19 amino acids. The germline V gene encodes CDR1 DFQATT and CDR2 SNEGSKA (reference sequence). The DNA for the CDR3 is TGCAGTGCTAGAGAGACCCTGGTTTTTACTAGCGGTCGGCACAATGAGCAGTTCTTC. It translates to CSARETLVFTSGRHNEQFF.

The V and J genes are TRBV6-1 and TRBJ1-5; the D is unclear. This CDR3 region has 12 residues. Looked up from germline, CDR1 is MNHNS and CDR2 is SASEGT. V lost 5 bases, J lost 4 bases, and 6 bases lay in between. The CDR3 sequence: CASSMGNQPQHF. The CDR3 region has the DNA TGTGCCAGCAGTATGGGAAATCAGCCCCAGCATTTT.

The chain has TRBV28 and TRBJ2-7; D might be TRBD2 (6 bases). Germline V gene data show CDR1 as MDHEN and CDR2 as SYDVKM. The V end lost 5 bases, the J end lost 6 bases, and 14 bases lay between the germline ends. CDR3 size: 13 residues. CDR3 in DNA: TGTGCCAGCAGTGTGCCGGCAGCGGGCGAGCAGTACTTC. This encodes CASSVPAAGEQYF.

This clonotype was seen only a few times. V and J are TRBV29-1 and TRBJ1-4; a possible D gene is TRBD1 (5 bases). This CDR3 is built from 14 residues. CDR1 and CDR2 (germline): SQVTM, ANQGSEA. V gave up 0 bases and J gave up 7 bases, with 12 bases separating them. In DNA, the CDR3 is TGCAGCGTTGAAGATCCTGGGACGGGTGAAAAACTGTTTTTT. Translation gives CSVEDPGTGEKLFF.

This clonotype was counted once. The chain couples TRBV9 to TRBJ1-1, with 7 bases matching TRBD1. Trimming took 6 bases from V and 1 from J; bases not matched to a gene: 6. The germline gives CDR1 SGDLS, CDR2 YYNGEE. The CDR3 spans 14 residues. The CDR3 bases are TGTGCCAGCACACAGGGGATGTCGAACACTGAAGCTTTCTTT. It translates to CASTQGMSNTEAFF. Combining the CDR3 with reference TRBV9 and TRBJ1-1 gives the whole variable domain DSGVTQTPKHLITATGQRVTLRCSPRSGDLSVYWYQQSLDQGLQFLIQYYNGEERAKGNILERFSAQQFPDLHSELNLSSLELGDSALYFCASTQGMSNTEAFFGQGTRLTVV.

The V and J genes are TRBV29-1 and TRBJ2-5; D is unresolved. Germline V gene sequence: CDR1 SQVTM, CDR2 ANQGSEA. The CDR3 sequence is 13 residues long. V lost 4 bases and J 11 bases, leaving 20 bases between the germline ends. The CDR3 DNA follows: TGCAGCGTTGTCCCCACCGTTGGCAATGAGCAGTACTTC. The encoded protein is CSVVPTVGNEQYF.

The gene calls are TRBV11-2 and TRBJ2-4; 7 nucleotides agree with TRBD2. Germline lookup yields CDR1 SGHAT and CDR2 FQNNGV. The V segment lost 3 bases and the J segment 0 bases; nucleotides outside the gene matches: 5. The CDR3 is 16 residues long. In DNA form, the CDR3 reads TGTGCCAGCAGCTTTAGAGCGGGGCTAGCCAAAAACATTCAGTACTTC. Its translation: CASSFRAGLAKNIQYF.

The chain carries TRBV20-1 and TRBJ2-1, with D possibly matching TRBD2 (5 bases). The germline V gene has CDR1 DFQATT and CDR2 SNEGSKA (reference sequence). V was cut by 6 bases and J by 1 base, with 22 bases left in between. The CDR3 is made up of 17 amino acids. This CDR3 is CSAEGRVGRRSYNEQFF. Here the CDR3 DNA reads TGCAGTGCCGAGGGCCGAGTCGGGCGTAGGTCCTACAATGAGCAGTTCTTC.

The V call is TRBV20-1, the J call TRBJ2-7; 8 bases agree with TRBD2. Germline V gene data show CDR1 as DFQATT and CDR2 as SNEGSKA (reference sequence). V dropped 1 base and J dropped 2; count of bases not matched to a gene: 4. The CDR3 has 14 residues. The CDR3 sequence: CSARVAGGPYEQYF. The CDR3 DNA reads TGCAGTGCTAGAGTGGCGGGGGGACCCTACGAGCAGTACTTC.

The chain uses TRBV20-1 and TRBJ2-3; no reliable D call. Germline CDR1 reads DFQATT; CDR2 reads SNEGSKA (reference sequence). CDR3 length equals 14 residues. V lost 0 bases to trimming and J lost 4 bases, with 11 bases between them. The CDR3 nucleotides read TGCAGTGCTAGAGATCTTGTAAGATCAGATACGCAGTATTTT. Translation: CSARDLVRSDTQYF.

The chain's CDR3 is CASSDQGQSNSPLHF. CDR3 nucleotides: TGTGCCAGCAGTGATCAGGGACAAAGCAATTCACCCCTCCACTTT. The chain combines TRBV2 with TRBJ1-6; D might be TRBD1 (6 bases). Deletions cut 3 bases from V and 7 bases from J, with 13 bases between. CDR3 length: 15 amino acids. The germline CDR1 and CDR2 sequences are SNHLY and FYNNEI.

V gene TRBV6-1 combines with J gene TRBJ1-6; D is ambiguous. The CDR3 spans 18 residues. CDR1 and CDR2 (germline): MNHNS, SASEGT. With 2 bases removed from V and 0 bases from J, the gap between germline ends came to 14 bases. The CDR3 nucleotides are TGTGCCAGCAGTGAACTGGGGTTTAGAGACTCCTATAATTCACCCCTCCACTTT. As protein: CASSELGFRDSYNSPLHF.

The chain joins TRBV3-1 to TRBJ2-5, with D possibly being TRBD1 or TRBD2 (5 bases each). This CDR3 is built from 16 residues. V was shortened by 0 bases and J by 4 bases, with 15 bases between the two germline ends. Germline assignment: CDR1 LGHDT and CDR2 YNNKEL (reference sequence). CDR3 sequence (DNA): TGTGCCAGCAGCCAAGATGCTGGGGCTGGGGGAGAGACCCAGTACTTC. This translates into CASSQDAGAGGETQYF.

This chain connects TRBV6-5 to TRBJ1-1, with no clear D. The CDR3 runs 15 residues. CDR1 MNHEY and CDR2 SVGAGI come from the germline V gene. Trimming took 6 bases from V and 1 from J, leaving 15 bases between them. CDR3 coding DNA: TGTGCCAGCAGCCTCGGGGTCCGGGGGAACACTGAAGCTTTCTTT. Translation gives CASSLGVRGNTEAFF.

There are a few counts of this clonotype. V gene TRBV6-5 combines with J gene TRBJ1-2; D uncertain. The CDR3 spans 14 residues. Germline V lookup: CDR1 MNHEY, CDR2 SVGAGI. Trimming pared 5 bases from V and 5 bases from J, leaving 15 bases between. The CDR3 here is CASSLNPTEYGYTF. CDR3 nucleotides: TGTGCCAGCAGTCTCAACCCGACGGAGTATGGCTACACCTTC.

The CDR3 spells CASRARTVPGEKLFF. The CDR3 DNA reads TGTGCCAGCAGAGCCCGGACAGTACCGGGTGAAAAACTGTTTTTT. This rearrangement joins TRBV2 to TRBJ1-4; weak D call: TRBD1 (6 bases). The CDR3 is 15 amino acids. V was pared by 6 bases and J by 7 bases, with 18 bases between. From germline, CDR1 is SNHLY and CDR2 FYNNEI.

The genes are TRBV20-1 and TRBJ2-1, with 7 bases matching TRBD2. Germline CDR1 reads DFQATT; CDR2 reads SNEGSKA (reference sequence). After removal of 6 bases from V and 7 bases from J, the junction contained 12 bases not matched to a gene. The CDR3 is made up of 14 amino acids. The CDR3 reads CSAPLSGVVNEQFF. CDR3 nucleotide sequence: TGCAGTGCCCCACTAAGCGGGGTTGTGAATGAGCAGTTCTTC.

A few counts support this clonotype. The chain couples TRBV4-1 to TRBJ2-1; 10 positions agree with TRBD2. CDR1 is MGHRA, CDR2 YSYEKL, per germline. Trimming took 2 bases from V and 7 from J; bases not matched to a gene: 11. CDR3 length equals 17 residues. The CDR3 spells CASSQNLAGAGPNEQFF. As DNA, the CDR3 is TGCGCCAGCAGCCAAAACCTAGCGGGAGCTGGCCCTAATGAGCAGTTCTTC.

This chain joins TRBV2 and TRBJ1-1, with D possibly matching TRBD1 (6 bases). Trimming shortened V by 5 bases and J by 4 bases, and 17 bases separated the two germline ends. This CDR3 contains 15 residues. Germline assignment: CDR1 SNHLY and CDR2 FYNNEI. The CDR3 DNA reads as TGTGCCAGCAGTCTCACTGGGGGCGGTGGCACTGAAGCTTTCTTT. It specifies CASSLTGGGGTEAFF.

This clonotype showed up just a few times. The chain carries TRBV6-5 and TRBJ1-4; 10 bases fit TRBD1. Germline V lookup: CDR1 MNHEY, CDR2 SVGAGI. There are 16 residues in the CDR3. V lost 6 bases, J lost 0 bases, and 4 bases stayed unmatched. Written as DNA, the CDR3 is TGTGCCAGCAGAAAGGACAGGGGGACAACTAATGAAAAACTGTTTTTT. This sequence encodes CASRKDRGTTNEKLFF.

The chain has TRBV15 and TRBJ2-5; D possibly uses TRBD1 or TRBD2 (5 bases each). V lost 1 base to trimming and J lost 0 bases, with 15 bases between them. Germline assignment: CDR1 LNHNV and CDR2 YYDKDF (reference sequence). The CDR3 is made up of 17 amino acids. The CDR3 sequence: CATSRVGVGAYQETQYF. DNA for the CDR3: TGTGCCACCAGCAGAGTGGGGGTCGGGGCCTACCAAGAGACCCAGTACTTC. Complete variable domain (other parts from reference TRBV15 and TRBJ2-5): DAMVIQNPRYQVTQFGKPVTLSCSQTLNHNVMYWYQQKSSQAPKLLFHYYDKDFNNEADTPDNFQSRRPNTSFCFLDIRSPGLGDTAMYLCATSRVGVGAYQETQYFGPGTRLLVL.